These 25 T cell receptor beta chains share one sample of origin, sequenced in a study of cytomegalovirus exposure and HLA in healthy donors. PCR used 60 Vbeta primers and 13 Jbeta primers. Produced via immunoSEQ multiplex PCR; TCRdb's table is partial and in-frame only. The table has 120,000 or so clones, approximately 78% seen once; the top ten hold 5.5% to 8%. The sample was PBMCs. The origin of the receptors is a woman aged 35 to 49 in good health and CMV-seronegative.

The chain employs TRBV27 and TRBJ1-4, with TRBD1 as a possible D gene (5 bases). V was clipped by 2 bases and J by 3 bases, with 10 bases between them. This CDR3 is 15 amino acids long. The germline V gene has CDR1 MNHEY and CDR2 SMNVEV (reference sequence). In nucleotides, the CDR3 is TGTGCCAGCAGTTTACCCAGGGAGGCTAATGAAAAACTGTTTTTT. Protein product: CASSLPREANEKLFF.

The CDR3 bases are TGTGCCAGCAGCTTTTCCCTAGTGAGGAATGAGCAGTTCTTC. Amino acids: CASSFSLVRNEQFF. The genes are TRBV7-9 and TRBJ2-1; no reliable D call. CDR1 is SEHNR and CDR2 is FQNEAQ in the germline V gene (reference sequence). The CDR3 extends over 14 amino acids. The V end lost 3 bases, the J end lost 7 bases, and 13 bases lay between the germline ends.

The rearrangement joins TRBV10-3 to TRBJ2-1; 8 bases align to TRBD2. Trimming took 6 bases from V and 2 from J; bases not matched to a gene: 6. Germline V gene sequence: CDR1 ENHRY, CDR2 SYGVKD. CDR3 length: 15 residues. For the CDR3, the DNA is TGTGCCATCAGCCAGCGGGAGACCCCCTACAATGAGCAGTTCTTC. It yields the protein CAISQRETPYNEQFF.

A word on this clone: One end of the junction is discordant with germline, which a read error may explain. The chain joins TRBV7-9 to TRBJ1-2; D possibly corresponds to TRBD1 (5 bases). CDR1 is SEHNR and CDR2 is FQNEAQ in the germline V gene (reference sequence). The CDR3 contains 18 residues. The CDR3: CSSSPPGTWRVVVKAPRF. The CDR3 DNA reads TGTTCCAGCAGCCCCCCGGGGACTTGGCGGGTCGTCGTTAAGGCCCCACGCTTC.

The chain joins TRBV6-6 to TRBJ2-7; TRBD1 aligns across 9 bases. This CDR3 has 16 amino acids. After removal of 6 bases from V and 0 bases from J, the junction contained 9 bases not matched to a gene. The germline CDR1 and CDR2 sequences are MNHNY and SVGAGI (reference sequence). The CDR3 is CASRGPPGQGSYEQYF. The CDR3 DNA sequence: TGTGCCAGCAGGGGCCCTCCGGGACAGGGCTCCTACGAGCAGTACTTC.

The CDR3 loop is CASNNNWGHNEQFF. Here the CDR3 DNA reads TGCGCCAGCAATAACAACTGGGGGCACAATGAGCAGTTCTTC. The genes are TRBV4-1 and TRBJ2-1; TRBD1 is a possible D gene (6 bases). CDR3 length equals 14 residues. Trimming took off 7 bases at V and 5 bases at J, with 15 bases between the two ends. The germline V gene has CDR1 MGHRA and CDR2 YSYEKL.

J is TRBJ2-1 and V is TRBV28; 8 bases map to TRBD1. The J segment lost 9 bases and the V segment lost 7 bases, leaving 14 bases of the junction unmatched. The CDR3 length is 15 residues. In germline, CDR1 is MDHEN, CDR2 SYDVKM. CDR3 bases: TGTGCCAGCATACGGGGGACAGGTTGGGGTTTTGAGCAGTTCTTC. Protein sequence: CASIRGTGWGFEQFF.

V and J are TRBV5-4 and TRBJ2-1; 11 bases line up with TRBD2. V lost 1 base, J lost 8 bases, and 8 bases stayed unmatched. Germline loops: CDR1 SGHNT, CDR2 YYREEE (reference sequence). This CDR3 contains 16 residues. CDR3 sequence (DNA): TGTGCCAGCAGCTTGCGTCTAGCGGGAGGAGGGGATGAGCAGTTCTTC. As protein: CASSLRLAGGGDEQFF.

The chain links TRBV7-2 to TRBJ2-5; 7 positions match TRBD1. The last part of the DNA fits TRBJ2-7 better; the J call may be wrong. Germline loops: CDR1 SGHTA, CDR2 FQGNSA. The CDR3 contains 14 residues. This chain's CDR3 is CASSRRGGAHEQYF. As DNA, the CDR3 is TGTGCCAGCAGCCGCCGAGGGGGCGCACACGAGCAGTACTTC.

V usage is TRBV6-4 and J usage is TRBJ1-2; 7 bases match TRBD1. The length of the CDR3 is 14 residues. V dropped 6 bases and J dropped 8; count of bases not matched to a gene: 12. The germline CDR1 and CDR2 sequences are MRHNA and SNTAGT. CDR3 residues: CASSYSPGQSGYTF. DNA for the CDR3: TGTGCCAGCAGCTACTCTCCGGGACAGTCGGGCTACACCTTC.

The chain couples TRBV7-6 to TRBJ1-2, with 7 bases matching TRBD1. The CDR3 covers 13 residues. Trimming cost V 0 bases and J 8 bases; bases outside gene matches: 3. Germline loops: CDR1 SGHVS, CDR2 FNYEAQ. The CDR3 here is CASSLATGSGYTF. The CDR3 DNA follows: TGTGCCAGCAGCTTAGCGACAGGGAGCGGCTACACCTTC.

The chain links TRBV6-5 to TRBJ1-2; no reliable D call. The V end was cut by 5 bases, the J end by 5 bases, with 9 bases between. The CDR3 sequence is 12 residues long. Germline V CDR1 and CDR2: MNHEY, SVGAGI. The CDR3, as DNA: TGTGCCAGCAGTACATCAGGTTATGGCTACACCTTC. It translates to CASSTSGYGYTF.

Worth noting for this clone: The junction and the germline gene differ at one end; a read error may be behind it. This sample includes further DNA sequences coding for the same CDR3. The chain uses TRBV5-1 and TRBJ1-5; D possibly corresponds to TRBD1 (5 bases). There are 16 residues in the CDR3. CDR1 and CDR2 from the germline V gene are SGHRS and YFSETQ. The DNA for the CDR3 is TGTGCCAGCAGCTTGGAACCCAGGGCTAGCAATCAGCCCCAGCATTTT. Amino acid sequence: CASSLEPRASNQPQHF.

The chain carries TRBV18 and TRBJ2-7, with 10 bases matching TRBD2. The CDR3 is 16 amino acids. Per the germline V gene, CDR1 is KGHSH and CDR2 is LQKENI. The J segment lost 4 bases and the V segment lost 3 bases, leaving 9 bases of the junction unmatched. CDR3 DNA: TGTGCCAGCTCACCGACTGCTAGCGGGAGTTCGTACGAGCAGTACTTC. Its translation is CASSPTASGSSYEQYF. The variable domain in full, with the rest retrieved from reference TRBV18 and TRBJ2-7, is NAGVMQNPRHLVRRRGQEARLRCSPMKGHSHVYWYRQLPEEGLKFMVYLQKENIIDESGMPKERFSAEFPKEGPSILRIQQVVRGDSAAYFCASSPTASGSSYEQYFGPGTRLTVT.

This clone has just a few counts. CDR3 DNA sequence: TGTGCCAGCAGTCGCACAGGGAACACTGAAGCTTTCTTT. Protein sequence: CASSRTGNTEAFF. The chain has TRBV6-5 and TRBJ1-1, with D perhaps TRBD1 (5 bases). V lost 5 bases and J 1 base, leaving 8 bases between the germline ends. The CDR3 spans 13 residues. The V gene's germline CDR1 is MNHEY and CDR2 SVGAGI.

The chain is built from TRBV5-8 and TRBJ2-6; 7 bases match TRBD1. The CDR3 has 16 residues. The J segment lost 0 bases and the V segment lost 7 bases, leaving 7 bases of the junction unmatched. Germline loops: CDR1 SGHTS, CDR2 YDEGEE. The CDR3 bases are TGTGCCAGCCCGGGACAGATGAACTCTGGGGCCAACGTCCTGACTTTC. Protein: CASPGQMNSGANVLTF.

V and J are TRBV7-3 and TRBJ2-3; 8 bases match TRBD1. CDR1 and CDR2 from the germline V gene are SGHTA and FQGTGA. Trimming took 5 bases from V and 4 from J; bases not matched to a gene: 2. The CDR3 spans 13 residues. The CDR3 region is CASSPTGADTQYF. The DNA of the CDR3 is TGTGCCAGCAGCCCGACAGGGGCAGATACGCAGTATTTT.

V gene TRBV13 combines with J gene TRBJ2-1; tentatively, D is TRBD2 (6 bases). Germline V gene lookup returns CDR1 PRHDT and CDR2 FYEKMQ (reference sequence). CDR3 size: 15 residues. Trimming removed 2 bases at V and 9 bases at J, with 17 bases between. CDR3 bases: TGTGCCAGCAGCTTATTCGGGCGGGACGACCGTGAGCAGTTCTTC. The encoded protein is CASSLFGRDDREQFF.

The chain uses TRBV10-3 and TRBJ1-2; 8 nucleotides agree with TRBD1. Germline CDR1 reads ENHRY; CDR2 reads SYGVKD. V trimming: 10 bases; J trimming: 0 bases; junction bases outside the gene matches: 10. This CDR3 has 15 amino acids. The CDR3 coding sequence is TGTGCCACCCGGGACAGGAACTCAGCTAACTATGGCTACACCTTC. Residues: CATRDRNSANYGYTF.

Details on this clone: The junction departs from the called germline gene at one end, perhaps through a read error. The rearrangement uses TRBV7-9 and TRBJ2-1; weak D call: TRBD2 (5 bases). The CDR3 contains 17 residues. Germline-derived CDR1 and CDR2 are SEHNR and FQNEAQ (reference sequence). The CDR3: CSSSPRVSASPRYEQFF. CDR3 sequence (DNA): TGTTCCAGCAGCCCGAGGGTTAGCGCCTCCCCGCGCTATGAGCAGTTCTTC.

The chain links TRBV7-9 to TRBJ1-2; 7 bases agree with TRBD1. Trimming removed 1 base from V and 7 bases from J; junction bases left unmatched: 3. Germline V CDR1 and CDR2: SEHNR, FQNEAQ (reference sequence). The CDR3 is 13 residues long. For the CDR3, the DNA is TGTGCCAGCAGCTTAGGACAGGGTGGTGGCTACACCTTC. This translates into CASSLGQGGGYTF. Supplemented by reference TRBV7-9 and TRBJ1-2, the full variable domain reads DTGVSQNPRHKITKRGQNVTFRCDPISEHNRLYWYRQTLGQGPEFLTYFQNEAQLEKSRLLSDRFSAERPKGSFSTLEIQRTEQGDSAMYLCASSLGQGGGYTFGSGTRLTVV.

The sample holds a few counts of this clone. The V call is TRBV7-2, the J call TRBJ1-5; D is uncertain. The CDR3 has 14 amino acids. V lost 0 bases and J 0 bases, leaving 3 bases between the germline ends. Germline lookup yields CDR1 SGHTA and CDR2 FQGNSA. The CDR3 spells CASSLAYSNQPQHF. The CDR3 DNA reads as TGTGCCAGCAGCTTAGCCTATAGCAATCAGCCCCAGCATTTT.

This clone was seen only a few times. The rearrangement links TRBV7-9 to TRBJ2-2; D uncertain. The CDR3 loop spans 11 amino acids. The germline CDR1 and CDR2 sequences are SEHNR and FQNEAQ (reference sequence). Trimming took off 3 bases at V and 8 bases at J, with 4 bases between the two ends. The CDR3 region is CASSFEGELFF. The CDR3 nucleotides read TGTGCCAGCAGCTTCGAGGGGGAGCTGTTTTTT.

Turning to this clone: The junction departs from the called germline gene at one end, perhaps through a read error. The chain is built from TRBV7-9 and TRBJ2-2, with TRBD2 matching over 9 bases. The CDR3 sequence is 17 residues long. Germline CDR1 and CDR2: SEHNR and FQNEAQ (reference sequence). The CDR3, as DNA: TGTTCCAGCAGCTTAGGACTAGCGACAGTAAGGACCGGGGAGCTGTTTTTT. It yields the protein CSSSLGLATVRTGELFF.

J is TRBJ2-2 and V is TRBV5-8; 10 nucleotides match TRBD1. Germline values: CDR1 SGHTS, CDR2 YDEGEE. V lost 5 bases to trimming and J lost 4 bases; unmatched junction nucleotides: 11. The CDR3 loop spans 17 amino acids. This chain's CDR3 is CASRKRPGQGSTGELFF. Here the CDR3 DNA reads TGTGCCAGCAGGAAAAGACCGGGACAGGGGTCCACCGGGGAGCTGTTTTTT. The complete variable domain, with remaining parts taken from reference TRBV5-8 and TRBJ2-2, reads EAGVTQSPTHLIKTRGQQATLRCSPISGHTSVYWYQQALGLGLQFLLWYDEGEERNRGNFPPRFSGRQFPNYSSELNVNALELEDSALYLCASRKRPGQGSTGELFFGEGSRLTVL.